This TCR beta chain was identified in a study of T cell changes during pregnancy in multiple sclerosis (dated 2019 in TCRdb). The study in broad terms: The study examined how the T cell repertoire changed over the course of pregnancy in women with multiple sclerosis.

Concerning this clone: The target of this receptor is not known. Base qualities are missing; no much larger clone stands one base away.

In the germline V gene, CDR1 corresponds to SGHDN and CDR2 to FVKESK. V drops 1 base and J drops 2 bases, leaving 14 bases in between. The CDR3 runs 16 amino acids, cysteine and phenylalanine included. The entry retains the CDR3 DNA only, 48 bases that are in frame from base 1. Libraries were built with the immunoSEQ multiplex PCR assay. This immuneACCESS table, as held by TCRdb, lists in-frame sequences with V and J called but not all clones. Of the missing ones, under half trace to an unresolved V gene in checked studies; the others have no known cause. The sample yields fewer than 85,000 clones; roughly 90% were counted once. The ten most abundant clones make up 1.6% of the sample.

The source of this sequence is a female donor in good health, enrolled as a control in a pregnancy study. The sample in question was peripheral blood, obtained in the first trimester of pregnancy. The chain is made from TRBV14 and TRBJ1-2, with the D gene call left open. The DNA is as follows: TGTGCCAGCAGCCAAGTCAGTCGTGGCGGGAACTATGGCTACACCTTC. Translated, this gives CASSQVSRGGNYGYTF.